This T cell receptor beta chain was recovered during a study of blood T cell repertoires in COVID-19. The overall study: Whether acute or convalescent, the COVID-19 samples came from the United States, Italy and Spain. PBMCs, B-cell-depleted T cells, or T cells provided the cDNA or gDNA that made up the material.

Only in-frame clones appear in the TCRdb table, and some are missing; sequencing was by immunoSEQ multiplex PCR. The sample has 150,000 to 200,000 clones; roughly four fifths are singletons. The specimen was peripheral blood. This clonotype was obtained from a woman aged 25 to 45 with acute or convalescent COVID-19.

The CDR3 DNA follows: TGTGCCAGCAGCTCCTTAGCGGGAAGGGCAGATACGCAGTATTTT. This gives the protein CASSSLAGRADTQYF. The chain has TRBV6-2 or TRBV6-3 and TRBJ2-3; 8 bases are a match to TRBD2. The CDR3 is 15 amino acids. V lost 6 bases and J lost 4; bases outside the gene matches: 9. From germline, CDR1 is MNHEY and CDR2 SVGEGT.